This T cell receptor (beta chain) stems from a study of blood T cell repertoires in COVID-19. At the level of the study: Some COVID-19 samples were acute and others convalescent; all came from the United States, Italy and Spain. In each case, the material was cDNA or gDNA derived from T cells, B-cell-depleted T cells, or PBMCs.

Germline V CDR1 and CDR2: SGHDT, YYEEEE. Trimming removed 6 bases from V and 5 bases from J; junction bases left unmatched: 20. CDR3 length: 18 amino acids. Original data processing: Amplification of reference gene primers provided the estimated nucleated cell counts. Produced via immunoSEQ multiplex PCR; TCRdb's table is partial and in-frame only. V and J calls and clone size follow that table, whereas D and trimming were derived from the DNA. The sample consists of roughly 300,000 clones, nearly 90% of them appearing once. The Seattle patients, enrolled during active infection, were followed longitudinally.

This sequence originates from a woman aged 25 to 39 with COVID-19, enrolled during active disease. The source material was peripheral blood. V and J are TRBV5-6 and TRBJ2-1; TRBD1 agrees at 7 bases. CDR3: CASIVLKQGWVLDNEQFF. Here the CDR3 DNA reads TGTGCCAGCATCGTCCTAAAACAGGGGTGGGTTTTGGACAATGAGCAGTTCTTC.